There are many counts of the clone carrying this TCR beta chain. Samples came from patients with localized non-small cell lung adenocarcinoma. The data were taken from a study of CD4 and CD8 cells across lung adenocarcinoma regions. Trimming took 1 base from V and 7 from J, leaving 17 bases between them. The CDR3 runs 16 residues. Germline V gene sequence: CDR1 SGHVS, CDR2 FNYEAQ. TCRdb called the PCR reads again in MiXCR, with one record for every CDR3 protein. The repertoire includes around 27,000 distinct CDR3 sequences, roughly half of them detected once, and almost 50% sits in the top ten. The rearrangement joins TRBV7-6 to TRBJ2-1; TRBD2 might be the D (7 bases). The sequencing sample was made of CD8+ T cells from the center of a lung tumor. The receptor comes from a male donor with lung adenocarcinoma. The CD4 and CD8 labels of this study may be unreliable. The CDR3 here is CASSLGQAGAGNEQFF. The CDR3 region has the DNA TGTGCCAGCAGCTTAGGTCAGGCGGGGGCGGGGAATGAGCAGTTCTTC.